Sequencing of this TCR beta chain was carried out in a study of blood T cell repertoires in COVID-19. Background on the study: Donors in the United States, Italy and Spain gave samples during acute or convalescent COVID-19.

Germline-derived CDR1 and CDR2 are LNHNV and YYDKDF (reference sequence). The CDR3 contains 13 residues. Trimming took off 4 bases at V and 1 base at J, with 7 bases between the two ends. This clone showed up just a few times. As originally analysed: The assay estimated nucleated cells by amplifying reference gene primers. Assay: immunoSEQ multiplex PCR; the TCRdb copy retains only in-frame clones and omits some. Clone size and V and J calls were adopted from that table, with D and trimming inferred from the DNA. The sample gives approximately 57,000 clones, around 87% of which show up once; 4% is in the top ten.

The source is a man in his fifties with acute or convalescent COVID-19. The chain links TRBV15 to TRBJ1-1; the D is unclear. Material for sequencing was peripheral blood. CDR3 loop: CATSTRWNTEAFF. Here the CDR3 DNA reads TGTGCCACCAGCACTAGATGGAACACTGAAGCTTTCTTT.